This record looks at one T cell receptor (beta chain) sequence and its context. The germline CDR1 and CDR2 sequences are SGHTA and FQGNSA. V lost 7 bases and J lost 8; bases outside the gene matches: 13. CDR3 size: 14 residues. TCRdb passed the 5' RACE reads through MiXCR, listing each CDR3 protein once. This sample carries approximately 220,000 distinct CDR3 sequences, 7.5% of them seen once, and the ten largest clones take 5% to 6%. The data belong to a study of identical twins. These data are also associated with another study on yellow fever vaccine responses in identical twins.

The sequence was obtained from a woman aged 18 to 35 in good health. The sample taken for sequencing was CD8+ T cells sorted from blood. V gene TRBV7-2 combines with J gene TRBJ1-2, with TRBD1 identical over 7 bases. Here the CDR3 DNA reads TGTGCCAGCAATCCCCCCTACAGGGGACGCGGCTACACCTTC. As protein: CASNPPYRGRGYTF.